This T cell receptor beta chain was sequenced for a study of Ad26.COV2.S vaccination and SARS-CoV-2 variants. This clone was seen more than once but under ten times. Its antigen is undetermined. The ends were cut back, 10 bases at V and 7 bases at J, with 14 bases in the middle. This CDR3 has 12 amino acids. CDR1 is LNHDA and CDR2 is SQIVND in the germline V gene (reference sequence). Clones were sequenced by immunoSEQ multiplex PCR, and TCRdb holds only the in-frame ones, with some missing. The table shows around 370,000 clones, with roughly nine tenths occurring only once. Whole-study results and caveats: Spike-specific CD8+ and CD4+ T cell responses reportedly showed substantial breadth after vaccination. People who got the vaccine or the placebo had similar non-spike TCR breadth. Possible underestimation of total T cell responses by the TCR breadth and depth analyses was noted. Placebo recipients showed lower spike-specific TCR breadth than vaccinees.

This chain connects TRBV19 to TRBJ1-5, with D maybe TRBD1 (5 bases). The clonotype comes from a human donor who had recovered from COVID-19. This material consisted of peripheral blood, taken after recovery from COVID-19. The DNA for the CDR3 is TGTGCCACCGCAATCGGGGGGCAGCCCCAGCATTTT. It encodes CATAIGGQPQHF.